This T cell receptor (beta chain) was identified in a study of blood T cell repertoires in COVID-19. Study information: The United States, Italy and Spain were the sources of the acute and convalescent COVID-19 samples.

In the authors' workflow: Quantification of nucleated cells was approximated via reference gene primer amplification. Assay used: immunoSEQ multiplex PCR; TCRdb lists only in-frame clones, some missing. The DNA was the basis for D and trimming; V, J and clone size are from that table. The top ten clones hold around 13% of a sample with about 220,000 clones, 70% to 90% of them seen once. The germline V and J ends were trimmed by 3 bases and 4 bases, with 8 bases remaining between them. The germline gives CDR1 MNHEY, CDR2 SMNVEV (reference sequence). This CDR3 is built from 13 residues. The genes are TRBV27 and TRBJ2-3, with D unclear. The sample was peripheral blood. The TCR sequence derives from a human donor in a cohort sampled during active COVID-19. CDR3 in amino acids: CASSFGASDTQYF. CDR3 sequence (DNA): TGTGCCAGCAGTTTCGGAGCATCAGATACGCAGTATTTT.